Here is one T cell receptor beta chain with its context. This entry belongs to a study of blood T cell repertoires in COVID-19. Repertoires were generated with immunoSEQ multiplex PCR, while TCRdb's copy carries only in-frame clones and drops some. The table shows 320,000 or so clones, with 75% to 90% occurring only once. V lost 1 base and J 4 bases, leaving 14 bases between the germline ends. Germline lookup yields CDR1 SEHNR and CDR2 FQNEAQ (reference sequence). This CDR3 region has 15 residues. All enrollees were roughly 18 to 89 years old and from about 24 US areas. The specimen sequenced was PBMCs or T cells enriched from blood (not recorded which). The sequence derives from a man younger than 45 who had recovered from COVID-19. This chain connects TRBV7-9 to TRBJ2-7; TRBD2 is a possible D gene (6 bases). CDR3 nucleotides: TGTGCCAGCAGCTTAGATGCAGGGACTGGGTACGAGCAGTACTTC. Translation: CASSLDAGTGYEQYF.